This T cell receptor beta chain is from a study of cytomegalovirus exposure and HLA in healthy donors. This clone was detected once. Profiling relied on immunoSEQ multiplex PCR, and the TCRdb table lists in-frame clones only, not all of them. The repertoire holds 130,000 or so clones, with approximately 89% as singletons. The CDR3 runs 15 residues. Trimming removed 4 bases at V and 8 bases at J, with 23 bases between. Germline V lookup: CDR1 SQVTM, CDR2 ANQGSEA. The specimen sequenced was PBMCs. This TCR was sampled from a woman in her late teens or twenties in good health and CMV-seropositive. This sequence joins TRBV29-1 and TRBJ1-2; unclear D gene. The DNA of the CDR3 is TGCAGCGTTGCCGGCGTCGTGGGCAGCCCTTACGGCTACACCTTC. Encoded protein: CSVAGVVGSPYGYTF.